Sequencing of this TCR beta chain was carried out in a study of T cell changes during pregnancy in multiple sclerosis. This table comes from immunoSEQ multiplex PCR, and its TCRdb copy is limited to in-frame clones, with some not included. Of fewer than 110,000 clones in the sample, roughly 93% are singletons; the top ten hold about 0.89%. This clone has more than one count but fewer than ten. The V and J ends lost 3 bases and 7 bases, in that order; junction bases with no gene match: 11. CDR1 is SGHRS, CDR2 YFSETQ, per germline. The CDR3 loop spans 16 amino acids. The specimen comprised peripheral blood, sampled after pregnancy. V usage is TRBV5-1 and J usage is TRBJ2-1; 9 bases match TRBD2. This TCR derives from a female donor with multiple sclerosis, enrolled in a pregnancy study. As DNA, the CDR3 is TGCGCCAGCAGCTCCCCTGGGGCGGGGGGGAAGAATGAGCAGTTCTTC. This translates into CASSSPGAGGKNEQFF. The whole variable domain, remainder taken from reference TRBV5-1 and TRBJ2-1, is KAGVTQTPRYLIKTRGQQVTLSCSPISGHRSVSWYQQTPGQGLQFLFEYFSETQRNKGNFPGRFSGRQFSNSRSEMNVSTLELGDSALYLCASSSPGAGGKNEQFFGPGTRLTVL.